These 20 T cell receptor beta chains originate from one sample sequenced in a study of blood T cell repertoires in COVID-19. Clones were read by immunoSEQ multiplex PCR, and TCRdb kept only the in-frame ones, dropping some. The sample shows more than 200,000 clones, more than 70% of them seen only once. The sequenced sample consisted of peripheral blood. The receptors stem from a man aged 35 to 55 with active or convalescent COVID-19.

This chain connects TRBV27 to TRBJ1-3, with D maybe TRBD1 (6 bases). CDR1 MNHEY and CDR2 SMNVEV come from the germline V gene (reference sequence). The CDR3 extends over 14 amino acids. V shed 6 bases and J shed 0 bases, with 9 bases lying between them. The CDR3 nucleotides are TGTGCCAGCAGGGGGGCCCACTCTGGAAACACCATATATTTT. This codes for CASRGAHSGNTIYF.

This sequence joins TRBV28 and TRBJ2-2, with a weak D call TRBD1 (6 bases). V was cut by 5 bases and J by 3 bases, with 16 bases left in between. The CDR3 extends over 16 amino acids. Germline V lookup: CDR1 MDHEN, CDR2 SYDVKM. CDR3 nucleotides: TGTGCCAGCAGTCCCCGGATGAAGGGGGACACCGGGGAGCTGTTTTTT. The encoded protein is CASSPRMKGDTGELFF.

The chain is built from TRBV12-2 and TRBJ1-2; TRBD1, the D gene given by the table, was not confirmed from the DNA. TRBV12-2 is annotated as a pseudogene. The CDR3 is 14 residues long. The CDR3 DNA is TGTGCAAGAACGCCCCGAATCCTTAGACAAGGCTACACCTTC. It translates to CARTPRILRQGYTF.

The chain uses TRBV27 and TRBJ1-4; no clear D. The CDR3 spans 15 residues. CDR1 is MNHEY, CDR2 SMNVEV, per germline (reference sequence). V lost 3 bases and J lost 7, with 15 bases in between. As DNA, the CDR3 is TGTGCCAGCAGTTTTCTCACCCGTAGGAGTGAAAAACTGTTTTTT. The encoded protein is CASSFLTRRSEKLFF.

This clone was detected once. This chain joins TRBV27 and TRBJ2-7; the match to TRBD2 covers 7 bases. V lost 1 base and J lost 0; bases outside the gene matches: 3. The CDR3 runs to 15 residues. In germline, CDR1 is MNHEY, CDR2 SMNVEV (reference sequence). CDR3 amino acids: CASSLLGGSSYEQYF. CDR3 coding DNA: TGTGCCAGCAGTTTATTAGGCGGGAGCTCCTACGAGCAGTACTTC.

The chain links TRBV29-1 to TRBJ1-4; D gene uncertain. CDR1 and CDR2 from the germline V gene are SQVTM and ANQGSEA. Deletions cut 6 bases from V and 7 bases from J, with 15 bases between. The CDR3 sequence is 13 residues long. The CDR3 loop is CSVLKTETEKLFF. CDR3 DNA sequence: TGCAGCGTGCTTAAAACGGAGACTGAAAAACTGTTTTTT.

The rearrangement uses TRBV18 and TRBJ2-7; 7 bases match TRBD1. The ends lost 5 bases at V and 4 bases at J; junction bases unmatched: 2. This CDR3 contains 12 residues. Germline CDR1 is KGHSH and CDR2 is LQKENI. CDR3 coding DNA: TGTGCCAGCTCAACGGACAGGTACGAGCAGTACTTC. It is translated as CASSTDRYEQYF.

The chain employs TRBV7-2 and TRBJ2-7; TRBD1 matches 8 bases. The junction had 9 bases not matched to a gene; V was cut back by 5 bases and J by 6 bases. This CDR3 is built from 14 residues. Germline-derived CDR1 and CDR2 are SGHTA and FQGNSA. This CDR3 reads CASSPRTGNLEQYF. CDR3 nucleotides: TGTGCCAGCAGCCCCAGGACAGGGAATCTCGAGCAGTACTTC.

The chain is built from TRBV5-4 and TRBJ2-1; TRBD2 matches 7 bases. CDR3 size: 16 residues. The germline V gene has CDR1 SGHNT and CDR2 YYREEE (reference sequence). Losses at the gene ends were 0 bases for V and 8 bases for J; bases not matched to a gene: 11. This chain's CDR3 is CASSLAHAGVIDEQFF. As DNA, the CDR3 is TGTGCCAGCAGCTTGGCCCACGCGGGAGTAATAGATGAGCAGTTCTTC.

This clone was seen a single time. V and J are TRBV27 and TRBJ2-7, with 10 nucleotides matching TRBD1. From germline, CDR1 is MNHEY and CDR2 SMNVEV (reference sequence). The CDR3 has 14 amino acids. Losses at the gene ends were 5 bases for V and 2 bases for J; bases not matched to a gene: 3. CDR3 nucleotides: TGTGCCAGCAGTGAGGGACAGGGGCCCTACGAGCAGTACTTC. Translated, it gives CASSEGQGPYEQYF.

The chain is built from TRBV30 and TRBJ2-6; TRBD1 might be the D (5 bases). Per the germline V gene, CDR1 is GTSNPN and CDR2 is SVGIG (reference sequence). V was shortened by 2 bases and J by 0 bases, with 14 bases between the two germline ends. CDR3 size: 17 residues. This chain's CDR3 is CAWSPYSGFSGANVLTF. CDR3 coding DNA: TGTGCCTGGAGTCCGTACTCAGGGTTCTCTGGGGCCAACGTCCTGACTTTC.

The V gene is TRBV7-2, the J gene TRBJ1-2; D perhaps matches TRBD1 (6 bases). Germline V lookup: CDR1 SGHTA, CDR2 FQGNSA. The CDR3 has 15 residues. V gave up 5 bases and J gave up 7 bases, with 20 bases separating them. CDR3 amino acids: CASSPGIGGVGGYTF. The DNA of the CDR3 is TGTGCCAGCAGCCCCGGTATAGGGGGAGTGGGTGGCTACACCTTC.

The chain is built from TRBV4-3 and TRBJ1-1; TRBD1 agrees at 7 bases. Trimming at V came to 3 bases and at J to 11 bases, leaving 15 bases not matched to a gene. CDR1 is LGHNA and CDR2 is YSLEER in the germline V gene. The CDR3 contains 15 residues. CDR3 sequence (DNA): TGCGCCAGCAGCCACCCCGGGACAGAAGGGCTAGGGGCTTTCTTT. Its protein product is CASSHPGTEGLGAFF.

The CDR3 coding sequence is TGTGCCAGCAGTGGACAGTCAGCAGATACGCAGTATTTT. It specifies CASSGQSADTQYF. The chain has TRBV6-4 and TRBJ2-3; possibly TRBD1 for D (5 bases). The CDR3 runs to 13 residues. In germline, CDR1 is MRHNA, CDR2 SNTAGT. Trimming pared 4 bases from V and 4 bases from J, leaving 9 bases between.

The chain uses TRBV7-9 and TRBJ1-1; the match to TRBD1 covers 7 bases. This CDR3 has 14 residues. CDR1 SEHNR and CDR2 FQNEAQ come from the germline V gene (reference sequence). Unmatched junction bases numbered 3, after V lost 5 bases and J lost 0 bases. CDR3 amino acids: CASSPGTVNTEAFF. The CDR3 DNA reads TGTGCCAGCAGCCCCGGGACAGTGAACACTGAAGCTTTCTTT.

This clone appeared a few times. CDR3 nucleotides: TGCAGCGTTGGACAGGGGGGGAAAGAGACCCAGTACTTC. It is translated as CSVGQGGKETQYF. This chain uses TRBV29-1 with TRBJ2-5; 9 bases map to TRBD1. The CDR3 has 13 amino acids. CDR1 is SQVTM, CDR2 ANQGSEA, per germline. V shed 4 bases and J 3 bases; nucleotides not matched to a gene: 3.

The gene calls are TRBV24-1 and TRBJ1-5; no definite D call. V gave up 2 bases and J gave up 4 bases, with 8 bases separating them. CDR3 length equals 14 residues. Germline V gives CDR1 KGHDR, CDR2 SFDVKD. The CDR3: CATSDSMQNQPQHF. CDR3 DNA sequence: TGTGCCACCAGTGATTCAATGCAGAATCAGCCCCAGCATTTT.

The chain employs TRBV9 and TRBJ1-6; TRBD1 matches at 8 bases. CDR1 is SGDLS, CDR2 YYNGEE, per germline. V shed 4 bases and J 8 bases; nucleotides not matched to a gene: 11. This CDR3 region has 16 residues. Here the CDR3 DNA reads TGTGCCAGCAGCCCACAGGGGGGAGGGGGCGATTCACCCCTCCACTTT. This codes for CASSPQGGGGDSPLHF.

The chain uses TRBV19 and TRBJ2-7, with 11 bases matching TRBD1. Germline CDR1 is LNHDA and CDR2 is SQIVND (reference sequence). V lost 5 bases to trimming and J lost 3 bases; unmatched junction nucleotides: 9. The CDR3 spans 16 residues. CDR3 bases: TGTGCCAGTAGTCGGGCGATGGGACAGGGGGTCTACGAGCAGTACTTC. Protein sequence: CASSRAMGQGVYEQYF.

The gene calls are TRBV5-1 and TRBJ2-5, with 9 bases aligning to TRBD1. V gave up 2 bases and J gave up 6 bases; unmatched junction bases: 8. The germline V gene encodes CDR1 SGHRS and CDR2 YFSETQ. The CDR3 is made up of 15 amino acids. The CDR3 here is CASSFGGDRAKTQYF. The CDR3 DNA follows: TGCGCCAGCAGCTTTGGGGGGGACAGGGCGAAGACCCAGTACTTC.